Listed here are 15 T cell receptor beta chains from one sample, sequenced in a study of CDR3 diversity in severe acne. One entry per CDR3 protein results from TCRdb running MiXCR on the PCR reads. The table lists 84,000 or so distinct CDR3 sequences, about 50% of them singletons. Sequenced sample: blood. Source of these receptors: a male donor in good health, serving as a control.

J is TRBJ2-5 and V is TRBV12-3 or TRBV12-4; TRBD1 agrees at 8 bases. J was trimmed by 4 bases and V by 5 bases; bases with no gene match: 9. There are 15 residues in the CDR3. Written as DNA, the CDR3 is TGTGCCAGCAGTGAAGGGCAGGGGGCGAGAGAGACCCAGTACTTC. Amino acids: CASSEGQGARETQYF.

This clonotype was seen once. Here the CDR3 reads CASSLSGIFYNEQYF. The CDR3 region has the DNA TGTGCCAGCAGCTTAAGCGGGATATTTTACAATGAGCAGTATTTT. The rearrangement uses TRBV7-2 and TRBJ2-3; 7 bases align to TRBD2. Germline lookup yields CDR1 SGHTA and CDR2 FQGNSA. This CDR3 has 15 residues. J lost 11 bases, V lost 2 bases, and 13 bases had no gene match.

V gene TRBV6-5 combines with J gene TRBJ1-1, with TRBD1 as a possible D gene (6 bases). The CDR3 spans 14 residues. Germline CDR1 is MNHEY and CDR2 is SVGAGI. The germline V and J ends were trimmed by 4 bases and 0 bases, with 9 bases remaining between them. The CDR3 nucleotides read TGTGCCAGCAGTTCTTACAGGGTGAACACTGAAGCTTTCTTT. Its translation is CASSSYRVNTEAFF.

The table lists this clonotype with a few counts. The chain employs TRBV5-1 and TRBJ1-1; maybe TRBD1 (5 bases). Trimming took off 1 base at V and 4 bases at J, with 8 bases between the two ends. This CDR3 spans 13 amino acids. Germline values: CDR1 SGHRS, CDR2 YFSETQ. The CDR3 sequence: CASSLRRGTEAFF. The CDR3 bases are TGCGCCAGCAGCTTGAGAAGGGGCACTGAAGCTTTCTTT.

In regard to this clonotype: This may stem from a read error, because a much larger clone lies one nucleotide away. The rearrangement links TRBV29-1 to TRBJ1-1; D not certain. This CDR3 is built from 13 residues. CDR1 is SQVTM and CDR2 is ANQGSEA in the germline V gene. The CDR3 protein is CSVFSRGNTEALF. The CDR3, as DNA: TGCAGCGTTTTTAGCCGCGGGAACACTGAAGCTCTCTTT.

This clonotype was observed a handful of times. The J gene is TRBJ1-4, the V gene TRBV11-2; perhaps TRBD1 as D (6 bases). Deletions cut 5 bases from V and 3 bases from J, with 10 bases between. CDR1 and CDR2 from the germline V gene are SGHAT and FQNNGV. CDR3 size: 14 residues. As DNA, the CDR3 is TGTGCCAGCAGCCGGGACATAGCTAATGAAAAACTGTTTTTT. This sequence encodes CASSRDIANEKLFF.

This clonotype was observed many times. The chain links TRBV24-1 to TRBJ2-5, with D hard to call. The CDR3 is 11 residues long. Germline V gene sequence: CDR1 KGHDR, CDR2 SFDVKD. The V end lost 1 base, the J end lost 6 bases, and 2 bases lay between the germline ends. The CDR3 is CATSDFKTQYF. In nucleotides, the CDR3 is TGTGCCACCAGTGATTTTAAGACCCAGTACTTC.

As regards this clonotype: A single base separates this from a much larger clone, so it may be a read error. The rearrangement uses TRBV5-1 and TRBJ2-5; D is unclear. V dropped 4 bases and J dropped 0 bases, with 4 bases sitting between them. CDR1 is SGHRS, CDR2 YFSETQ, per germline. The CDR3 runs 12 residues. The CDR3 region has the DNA TGCGCCAGCAGCCGACACCAAGAGACCCAGTACTTC. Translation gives CASSRHQETQYF. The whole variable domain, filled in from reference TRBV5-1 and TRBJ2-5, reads KAGVTQTPRYLIKTRGQQVTLSCSPISGHRSVSWYQQTPGQGLQFLFEYFSETQRNKGNFPGRFSGRQFSNSRSEMNVSTLELGDSALYLCASSRHQETQYFGPGTRLLVL.

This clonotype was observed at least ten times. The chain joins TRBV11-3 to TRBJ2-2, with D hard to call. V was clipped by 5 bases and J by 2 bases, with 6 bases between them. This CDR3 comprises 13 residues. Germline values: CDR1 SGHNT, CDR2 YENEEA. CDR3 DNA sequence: TGTGCCAGCAGCCCCTCTAACACCGGGGAGCTGTTTTTT. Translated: CASSPSNTGELFF.

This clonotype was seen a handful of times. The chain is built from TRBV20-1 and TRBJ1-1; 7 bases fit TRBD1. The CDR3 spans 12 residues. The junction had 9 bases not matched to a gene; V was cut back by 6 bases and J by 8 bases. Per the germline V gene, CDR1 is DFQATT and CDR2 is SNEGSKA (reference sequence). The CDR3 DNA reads TGCAGTGCGAGGGGGCAAGGGTGGGAAGCTTTCTTT. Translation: CSARGQGWEAFF.

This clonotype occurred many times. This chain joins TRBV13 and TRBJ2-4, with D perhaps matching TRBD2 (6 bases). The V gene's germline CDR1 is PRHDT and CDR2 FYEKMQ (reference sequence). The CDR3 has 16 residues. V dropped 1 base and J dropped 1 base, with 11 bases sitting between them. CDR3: CASSLVEGGAKNIQYF. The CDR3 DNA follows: TGTGCCAGCAGCTTAGTGGAGGGTGGGGCCAAAAACATTCAGTACTTC.

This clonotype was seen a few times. CDR3 sequence: CATSRRGGTEAFF. The CDR3 nucleotides read TGTGCCACCAGCCGTCGGGGCGGCACTGAAGCTTTCTTT. The chain uses TRBV15 and TRBJ1-1; tentatively, D is TRBD1 (5 bases). This CDR3 contains 13 residues. Deletions cut 5 bases from V and 4 bases from J, with 11 bases between. Germline loops: CDR1 LNHNV, CDR2 YYDKDF (reference sequence).

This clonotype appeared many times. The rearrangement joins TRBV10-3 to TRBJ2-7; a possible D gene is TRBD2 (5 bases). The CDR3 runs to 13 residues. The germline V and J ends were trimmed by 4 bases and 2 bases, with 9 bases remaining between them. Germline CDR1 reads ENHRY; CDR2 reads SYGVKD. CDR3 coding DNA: TGTGCCATCAGTGGCCGGGGAACCTACGAGCAGTACTTC. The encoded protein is CAISGRGTYEQYF.

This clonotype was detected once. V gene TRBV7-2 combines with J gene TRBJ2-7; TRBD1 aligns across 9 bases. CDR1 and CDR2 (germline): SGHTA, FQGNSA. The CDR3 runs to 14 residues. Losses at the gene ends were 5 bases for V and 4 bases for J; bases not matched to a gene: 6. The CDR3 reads CASSQDRGVYEQYF. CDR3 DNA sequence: TGTGCCAGCAGCCAAGACAGGGGGGTATACGAGCAGTACTTC.

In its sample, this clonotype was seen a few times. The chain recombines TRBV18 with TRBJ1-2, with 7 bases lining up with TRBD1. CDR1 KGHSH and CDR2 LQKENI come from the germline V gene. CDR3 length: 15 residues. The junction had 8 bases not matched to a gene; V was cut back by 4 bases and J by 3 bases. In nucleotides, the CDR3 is TGTGCCAGCTCACTCGCCCCAGGGGGACACTATGGCTACACCTTC. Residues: CASSLAPGGHYGYTF.